This TCR beta chain was identified during a study of blood T cell repertoires in COVID-19. As for the study in general: PBMCs, B-cell-depleted T cells, or T cells were the source of the cDNA or gDNA that made up the material.

Some clones are missing from TCRdb's copy, which holds only in-frame ones; the method was immunoSEQ multiplex PCR. The sample carries fewer than 500,000 clones, 86% recorded once. The germline gives CDR1 LGHDT, CDR2 YNNKEL (reference sequence). The CDR3 loop spans 17 amino acids. Deletions cut 4 bases from V and 1 base from J, with 17 bases between. The chain has TRBV3-1 (or the pseudogene TRBV3-2) and TRBJ1-3; possible D gene TRBD1, 5 bases. The material sequenced was peripheral blood. This clonotype was sampled from a woman between 25 and 40 years old with active or convalescent COVID-19. The chain's CDR3 is CASSPQARVESGNTIYF. Here the CDR3 DNA reads TGTGCCAGCAGCCCCCAGGCCAGGGTAGAATCTGGAAACACCATATATTTT.